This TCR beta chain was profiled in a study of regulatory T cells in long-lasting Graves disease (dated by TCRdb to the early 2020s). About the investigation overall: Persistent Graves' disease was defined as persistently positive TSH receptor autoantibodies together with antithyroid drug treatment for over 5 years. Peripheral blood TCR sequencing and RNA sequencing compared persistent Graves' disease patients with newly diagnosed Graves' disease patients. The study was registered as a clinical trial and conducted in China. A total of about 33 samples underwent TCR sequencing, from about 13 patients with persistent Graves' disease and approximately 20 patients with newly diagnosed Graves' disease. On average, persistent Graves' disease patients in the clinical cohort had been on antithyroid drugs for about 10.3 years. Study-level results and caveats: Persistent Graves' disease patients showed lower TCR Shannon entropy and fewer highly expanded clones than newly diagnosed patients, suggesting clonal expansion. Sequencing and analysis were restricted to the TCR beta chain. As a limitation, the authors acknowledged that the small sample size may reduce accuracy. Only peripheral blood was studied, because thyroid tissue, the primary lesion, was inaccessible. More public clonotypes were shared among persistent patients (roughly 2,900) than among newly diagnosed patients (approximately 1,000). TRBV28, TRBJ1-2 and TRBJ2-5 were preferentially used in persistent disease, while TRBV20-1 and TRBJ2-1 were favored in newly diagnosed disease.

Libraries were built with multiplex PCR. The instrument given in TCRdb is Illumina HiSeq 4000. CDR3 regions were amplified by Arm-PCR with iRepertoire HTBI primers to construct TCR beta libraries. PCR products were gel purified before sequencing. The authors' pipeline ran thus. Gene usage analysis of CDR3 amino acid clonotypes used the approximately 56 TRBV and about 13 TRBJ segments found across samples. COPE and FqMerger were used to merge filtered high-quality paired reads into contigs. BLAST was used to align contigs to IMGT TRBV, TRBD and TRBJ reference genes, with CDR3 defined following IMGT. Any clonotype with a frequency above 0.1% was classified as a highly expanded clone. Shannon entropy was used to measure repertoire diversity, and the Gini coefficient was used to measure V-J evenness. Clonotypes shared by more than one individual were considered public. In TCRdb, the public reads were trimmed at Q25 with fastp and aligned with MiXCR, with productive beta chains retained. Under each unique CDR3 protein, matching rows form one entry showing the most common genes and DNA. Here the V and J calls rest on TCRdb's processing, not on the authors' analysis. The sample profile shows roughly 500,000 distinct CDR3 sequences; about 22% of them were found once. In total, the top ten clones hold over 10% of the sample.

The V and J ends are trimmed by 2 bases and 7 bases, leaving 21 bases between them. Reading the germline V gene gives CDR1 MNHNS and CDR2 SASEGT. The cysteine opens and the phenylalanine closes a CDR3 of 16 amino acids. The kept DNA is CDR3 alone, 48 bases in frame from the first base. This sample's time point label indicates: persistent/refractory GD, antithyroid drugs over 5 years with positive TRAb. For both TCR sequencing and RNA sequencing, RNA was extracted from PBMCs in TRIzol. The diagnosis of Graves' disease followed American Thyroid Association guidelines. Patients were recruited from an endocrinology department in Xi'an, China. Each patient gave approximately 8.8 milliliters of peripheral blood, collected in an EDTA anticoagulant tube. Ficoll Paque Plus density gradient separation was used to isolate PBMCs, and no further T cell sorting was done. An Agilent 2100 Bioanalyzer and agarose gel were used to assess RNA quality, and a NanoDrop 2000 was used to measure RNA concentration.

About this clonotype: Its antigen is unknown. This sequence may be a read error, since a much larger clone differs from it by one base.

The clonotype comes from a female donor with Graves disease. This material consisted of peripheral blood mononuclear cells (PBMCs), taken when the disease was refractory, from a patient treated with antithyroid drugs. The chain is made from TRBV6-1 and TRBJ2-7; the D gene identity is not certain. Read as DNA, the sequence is TGTGCCAGCAGTGAATTCCTCCGGGTTAGTTCAGTTGAGCAGTACTTC. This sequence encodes CASSEFLRVSSVEQYF.